This T cell receptor beta chain derives from a study of cytomegalovirus exposure and HLA in healthy donors. General study points: Only CMV serostatus was available as immune exposure information. A previous analysis found most TCR beta V segments productive roughly 87% or roughly 30% of the time.

As to this clone: The antigen is undetermined.

PCR employed 60 Vbeta and 13 Jbeta primers. The table came from immunoSEQ multiplex PCR; TCRdb's copy has only in-frame clones and leaves some out. The data show 150,000 to 250,000 clones, 70% to 80% seen once. Trimming pared 7 bases from V and 6 bases from J, leaving 10 bases between. CDR1 is MNHNS and CDR2 is SASEGT in the germline V gene. The CDR3 sequence is 11 residues long. Input material: PBMCs. The clonotype originates from a man aged 25-45 years in good health and CMV-seronegative. V is TRBV6-1 and J is TRBJ2-7, with D perhaps TRBD2 (6 bases). CDR3 loop: CASNREREQYF. Here the CDR3 DNA reads TGTGCCAGCAACCGGGAGCGCGAGCAGTACTTC.